This T cell receptor (beta chain) was profiled in a study of control samples from healthy donors and cancer patients (dated by TCRdb to between 2020 and 2021). In this sample, this clone turned up once. Its antigen is unknown. No base quality values were provided; no much bigger clone lies one nucleotide off. V lost 1 base and J lost 0 bases, and the count of bases not matched to a germline gene is 3. The germline V gene specifies SGDLS as CDR1 and YYNGEE as CDR2. CDR3 length: 16 amino acids, cysteine to phenylalanine. The DNA shown is the 48-base CDR3, in frame from base 1. The library relied on the immunoSEQ multiplex PCR assay. TCRdb's version of the immuneACCESS table is confined to in-frame rearrangements and falls short of the full clone set. An unresolved V gene accounts for under half of the shortfall where checked; the remainder is of unknown origin. For this sample there are under 200,000 clones; approximately 96% appear just once. The biggest ten clones account for around 0.92% of the sample.

The clonotype comes from a woman in her twenties or thirties in good health. This receptor chain uses TRBV9 and TRBJ2-3; 9 junctional bases match TRBD1. The sequenced material came from blood. The sequenced DNA is TGTGCCAGCAGCGTACCACAGGGGGCTAGCACAGATACGCAGTATTTT. Its product reads: CASSVPQGASTDTQYF.